These 7 T cell receptor beta chains originate from one sample sequenced in a study of T cells in Graves' hyperthyroidism and ophthalmopathy. From RNA transcripts, TCR beta CDR3 regions were amplified. The HTBI primer set drove a first-round RT-PCR of the TCR CDR3. TCRdb fed the multiplex PCR reads into MiXCR, producing one record per CDR3 protein. The data show hundreds of thousands of distinct CDR3 sequences, 15% to 19% seen once. The sequencing sample was made of blood. The origin of the receptors is a woman aged 18 to 35 with Graves' hyperthyroidism.

This clonotype has a count of ten or more. The rearrangement links TRBV3-1 to TRBJ1-1; no definite D call. CDR3 size: 11 residues. CDR1 is LGHDT and CDR2 is YNNKEL in the germline V gene (reference sequence). V shed 4 bases and J shed 4 bases, with 4 bases lying between them. CDR3 region: CASSRSTEAFF. DNA of the CDR3: TGTGCCAGCAGCCGCTCCACTGAAGCTTTCTTT.

This chain links TRBV20-1 with TRBJ1-3, with TRBD1 as a possible D gene (5 bases). The V gene's germline CDR1 is DFQATT and CDR2 SNEGSKA (reference sequence). CDR3 length: 16 residues. Trimming left V 0 bases short and J 0 bases short, with 12 bases between. CDR3 in amino acids: CSARDHQGSSGNTIYF. Here the CDR3 DNA reads TGCAGTGCTAGAGATCATCAGGGCAGCTCTGGAAACACCATATATTTT.

This clonotype appeared many times. The chain is built from TRBV10-3 and TRBJ2-1; 10 positions match TRBD2. The J segment lost 10 bases and the V segment lost 2 bases, leaving 8 bases of the junction unmatched. The CDR3 contains 15 residues. Germline lookup yields CDR1 ENHRY and CDR2 SYGVKD. The CDR3 DNA reads as TGTGCCATCAGTGAGGGCGACAGGGGACTAGCGGAGCAGTTCTTC. It specifies CAISEGDRGLAEQFF.

This clonotype has just a few counts. CDR3 amino acids: CAISPPASADTQYF. The DNA of the CDR3 is TGTGCCATCAGTCCTCCTGCTAGCGCAGATACGCAGTATTTT. V is TRBV10-3 and J is TRBJ2-3, with a possible D match to TRBD2 (6 bases). Germline V lookup: CDR1 ENHRY, CDR2 SYGVKD. Trimming cost V 5 bases and J 4 bases, with 13 bases left between them. CDR3 size: 14 residues.

The rearrangement uses TRBV5-8 and TRBJ2-5; D gene uncertain. The CDR3 sequence is 13 residues long. Germline V gene data show CDR1 as SGHTS and CDR2 as YDEGEE. V lost 0 bases to trimming and J lost 11 bases, with 14 bases between them. CDR3 in amino acids: CASSLAPWGIQYF. DNA of the CDR3: TGTGCCAGCAGCTTGGCCCCCTGGGGAATACAGTACTTC. The complete variable domain, with remaining parts taken from reference TRBV5-8 and TRBJ2-5, reads EAGVTQSPTHLIKTRGQQATLRCSPISGHTSVYWYQQALGLGLQFLLWYDEGEERNRGNFPPRFSGRQFPNYSSELNVNALELEDSALYLCASSLAPWGIQYFGPGTRLLVL.

The rearrangement links TRBV2 to TRBJ1-2; 7 bases map to TRBD1. The CDR3 spans 12 residues. J was trimmed by 11 bases and V by 5 bases; bases with no gene match: 8. The germline gives CDR1 SNHLY, CDR2 FYNNEI. The CDR3 DNA reads as TGTGCCAGCAGTACCACAGGGGTTGGTTACACCTTC. Protein product: CASSTTGVGYTF.

This clonotype was detected ten times or more. The chain uses TRBV6-1 and TRBJ2-7; D gene ambiguous. Trimming cost V 9 bases and J 2 bases, with 8 bases left between them. CDR1 MNHNS and CDR2 SASEGT come from the germline V gene. The CDR3 contains 11 residues. In nucleotides, the CDR3 is TGTGCCAGTGACGAAACCTACGAGCAGTACTTC. Its protein is CASDETYEQYF.